This TCR beta chain came from a study of Graves' ophthalmopathy and Graves' hyperthyroidism. Using RNA transcripts, the TCR beta CDR3 regions were amplified. The workflow started with a first-round RT-PCR run with HTBI primers and then moved on to a second-round multiplex PCR. TCRdb re-analysed the multiplex PCR reads in MiXCR, keeping a single row per CDR3 protein. In the table there are 600,000 to 700,000 distinct CDR3 sequences, about two fifths of which are singletons. The V and J ends lost 11 bases and 0 bases respectively, with 10 bases between them. In germline, CDR1 is MGHDK, CDR2 SYGVNS. There are 13 residues in the CDR3.

Sequenced: peripheral blood. The V gene is TRBV25-1, the J gene TRBJ2-2; possibly TRBD1 or TRBD2 for D (5 bases each). The source of this sequence is an adult man with Graves' ophthalmopathy. Here the CDR3 DNA reads TGTGCCCGGAGGACAACGAACACCGGGGAGCTGTTTTTT. It codes for CARRTTNTGELFF.